This T cell receptor beta chain was captured in a study of CD8 T cells in Susac syndrome. Study-wide context: Blood was drawn from patients with Susac syndrome. At that point, they were therapy-naive, on corticosteroids, or on intravenous immunoglobulin alone.

RNA totalling roughly 0.5 to 1 ug underwent reverse transcription with random hexamers. TCRdb reanalysed the immunoSEQ multiplex PCR reads using MiXCR and keeps one entry per CDR3 protein. The data hold some 190,000 distinct CDR3 sequences, with 94% observed a single time. The CDR3 is 15 amino acids. V gave up 3 bases and J gave up 0 bases, with 9 bases separating them. This sequence originates from a human donor with Susac syndrome. The chain recombines TRBV12-3 or TRBV12-4 with TRBJ1-3; the D is unclear. The sequenced sample was CD4+ T cells from PBMCs. CDR3 coding DNA: TGTGCCAGCAGTTTCTTGGCTGGCTCTGGAAACACCATATATTTT. It codes for CASSFLAGSGNTIYF.